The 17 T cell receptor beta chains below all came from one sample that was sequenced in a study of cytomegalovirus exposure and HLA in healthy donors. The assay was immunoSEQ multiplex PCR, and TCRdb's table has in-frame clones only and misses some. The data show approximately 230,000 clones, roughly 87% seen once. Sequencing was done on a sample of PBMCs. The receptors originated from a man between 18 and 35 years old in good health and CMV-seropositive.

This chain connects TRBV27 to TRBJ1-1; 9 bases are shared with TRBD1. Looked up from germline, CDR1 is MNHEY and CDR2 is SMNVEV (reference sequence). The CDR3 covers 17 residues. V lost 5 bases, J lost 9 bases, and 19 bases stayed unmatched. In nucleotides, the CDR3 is TGTGCCAGCAGTCCCGTCGACAGCGACAGGGGGATTACTAAAGCTTTCTTT. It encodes CASSPVDSDRGITKAFF.

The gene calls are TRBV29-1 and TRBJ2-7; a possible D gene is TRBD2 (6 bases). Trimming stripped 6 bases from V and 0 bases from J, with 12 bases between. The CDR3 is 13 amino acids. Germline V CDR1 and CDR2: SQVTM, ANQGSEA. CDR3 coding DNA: TGCAGCGTCAAGGGCGGGATCTCCTACGAGCAGTACTTC. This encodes CSVKGGISYEQYF.

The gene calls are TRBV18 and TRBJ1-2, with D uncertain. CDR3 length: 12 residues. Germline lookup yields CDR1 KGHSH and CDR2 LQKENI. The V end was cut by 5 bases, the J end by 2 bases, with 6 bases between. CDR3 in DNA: TGTGCCAGCTCAGAAGACAACTATGGCTACACCTTC. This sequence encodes CASSEDNYGYTF.

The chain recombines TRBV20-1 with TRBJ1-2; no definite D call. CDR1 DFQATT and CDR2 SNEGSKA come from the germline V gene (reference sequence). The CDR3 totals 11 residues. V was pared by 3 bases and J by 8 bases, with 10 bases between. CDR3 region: CSASLNPGYTF. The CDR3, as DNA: TGCAGTGCTAGTCTGAACCCCGGCTACACCTTC.

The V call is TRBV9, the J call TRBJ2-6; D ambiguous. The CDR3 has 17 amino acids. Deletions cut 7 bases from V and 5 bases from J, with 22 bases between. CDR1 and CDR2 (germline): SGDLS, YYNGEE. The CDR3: CASVDKFKQSRANVLTF. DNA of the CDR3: TGTGCCAGCGTGGATAAGTTCAAACAAAGTCGGGCCAACGTCCTGACTTTC.

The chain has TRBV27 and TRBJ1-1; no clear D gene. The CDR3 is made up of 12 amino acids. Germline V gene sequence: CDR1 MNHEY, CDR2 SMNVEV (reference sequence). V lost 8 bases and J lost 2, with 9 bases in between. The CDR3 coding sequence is TGTGCCAGCGGTGTCATCAACACTGAAGCTTTCTTT. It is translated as CASGVINTEAFF.

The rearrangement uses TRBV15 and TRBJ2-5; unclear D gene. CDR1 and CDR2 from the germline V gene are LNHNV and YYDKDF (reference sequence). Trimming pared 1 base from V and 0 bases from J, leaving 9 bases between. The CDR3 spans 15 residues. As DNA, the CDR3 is TGTGCCACCAGCAGAGTTCGACCGAACCAAGAGACCCAGTACTTC. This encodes CATSRVRPNQETQYF.

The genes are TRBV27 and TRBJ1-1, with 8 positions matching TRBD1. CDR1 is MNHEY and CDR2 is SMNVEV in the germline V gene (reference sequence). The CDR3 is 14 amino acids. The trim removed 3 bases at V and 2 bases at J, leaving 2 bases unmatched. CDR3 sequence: CASSFGTGNTEAFF. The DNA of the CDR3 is TGTGCCAGCAGTTTTGGGACAGGCAACACTGAAGCTTTCTTT.

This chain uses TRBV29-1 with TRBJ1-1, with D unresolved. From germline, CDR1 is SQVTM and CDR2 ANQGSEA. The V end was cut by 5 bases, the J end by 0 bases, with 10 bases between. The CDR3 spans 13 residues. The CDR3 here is CSVNGRLNTEAFF. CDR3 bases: TGCAGCGTTAATGGACGGCTGAACACTGAAGCTTTCTTT.

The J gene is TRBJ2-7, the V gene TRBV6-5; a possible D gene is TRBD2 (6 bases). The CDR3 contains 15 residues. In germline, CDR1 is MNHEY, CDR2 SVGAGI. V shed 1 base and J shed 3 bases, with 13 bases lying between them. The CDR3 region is CASSYFTGEGYEQYF. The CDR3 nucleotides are TGTGCCAGCAGTTACTTTACGGGAGAAGGCTACGAGCAGTACTTC.

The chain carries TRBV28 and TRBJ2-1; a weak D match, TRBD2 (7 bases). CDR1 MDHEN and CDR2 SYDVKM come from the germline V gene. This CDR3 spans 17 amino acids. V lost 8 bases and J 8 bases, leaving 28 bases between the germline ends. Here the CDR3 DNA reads TGTGCCAGCCGGTGGGGTCAAGCGGGAATGGGGGCGGATGAGCAGTTCTTC. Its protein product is CASRWGQAGMGADEQFF.

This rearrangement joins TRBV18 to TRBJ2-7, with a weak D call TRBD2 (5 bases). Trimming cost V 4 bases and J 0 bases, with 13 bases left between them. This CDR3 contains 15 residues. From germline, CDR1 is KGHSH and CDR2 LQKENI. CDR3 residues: CASSQSPTSSYEQYF. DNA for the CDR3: TGTGCCAGCTCACAGAGCCCCACTAGCTCCTACGAGCAGTACTTC.

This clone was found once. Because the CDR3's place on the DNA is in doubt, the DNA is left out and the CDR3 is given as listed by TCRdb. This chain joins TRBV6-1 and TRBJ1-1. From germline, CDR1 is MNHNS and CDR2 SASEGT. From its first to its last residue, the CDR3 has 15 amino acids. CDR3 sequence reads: CASSTSTGDGTEAFF.

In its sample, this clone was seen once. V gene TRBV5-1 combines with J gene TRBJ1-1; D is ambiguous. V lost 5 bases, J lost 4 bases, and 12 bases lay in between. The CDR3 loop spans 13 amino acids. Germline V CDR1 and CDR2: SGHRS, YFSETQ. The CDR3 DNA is TGCGCCAGCAGGGCCCCTGGGAGCACTGAAGCTTTCTTT. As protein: CASRAPGSTEAFF. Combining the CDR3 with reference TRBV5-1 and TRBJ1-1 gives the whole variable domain KAGVTQTPRYLIKTRGQQVTLSCSPISGHRSVSWYQQTPGQGLQFLFEYFSETQRNKGNFPGRFSGRQFSNSRSEMNVSTLELGDSALYLCASRAPGSTEAFFGQGTRLTVV.

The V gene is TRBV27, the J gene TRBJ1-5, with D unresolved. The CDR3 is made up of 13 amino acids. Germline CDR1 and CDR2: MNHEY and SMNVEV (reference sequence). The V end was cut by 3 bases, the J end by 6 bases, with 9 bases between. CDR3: CASSLGNGQPQHF. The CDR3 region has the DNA TGTGCCAGCAGTTTGGGTAACGGTCAGCCCCAGCATTTT.

The DNA for the CDR3 is TGTGCCTGGGGGCGTCAGGGGTACACCGGGGAGCTGTTTTTT. The encoded protein is CAWGRQGYTGELFF. The chain couples TRBV30 to TRBJ2-2; D is perhaps TRBD1 (6 bases). The CDR3 is 14 residues long. Looked up from germline, CDR1 is GTSNPN and CDR2 is SVGIG (reference sequence). V was clipped by 5 bases and J by 3 bases, with 13 bases between them.

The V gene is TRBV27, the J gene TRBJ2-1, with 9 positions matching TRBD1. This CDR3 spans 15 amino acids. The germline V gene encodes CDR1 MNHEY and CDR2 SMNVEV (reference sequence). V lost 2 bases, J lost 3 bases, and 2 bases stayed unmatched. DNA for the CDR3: TGTGCCAGCAGTTTAACAGGGGGCGTCTACAATGAGCAGTTCTTC. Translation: CASSLTGGVYNEQFF.